This T cell receptor (beta chain) was observed in a study of OX40 agonist ivuxolimab in advanced cancers. Study-level findings and limits: Expanded peripheral T cell antigen specificity was not determined.

Assay used: immunoSEQ multiplex PCR; TCRdb lists only in-frame clones, some missing. Seen here are 70,000 to 95,000 clones, 92% observed once, and the top ten hold 0.45% to 0.6%. Germline V gene lookup returns CDR1 KGHSH and CDR2 LQKENI. V lost 4 bases to trimming and J lost 4 bases; unmatched junction nucleotides: 13. This CDR3 contains 17 residues. About this clone itself: Its antigen is currently unknown.

This rearrangement joins TRBV18 to TRBJ1-2; 9 bases map to TRBD1. The clonotype was recovered from an adult with an advanced solid tumor such as melanoma, head and neck, liver or kidney cancer. Sample: CD4+ or CD8+ T cells sorted from blood, taken in a trial of the OX40 agonist ivuxolimab. CDR3 sequence: CASSHTGTGINGYGYTF. The CDR3 DNA is TGTGCCAGCTCACATACCGGGACAGGGATTAATGGCTATGGCTACACCTTC.